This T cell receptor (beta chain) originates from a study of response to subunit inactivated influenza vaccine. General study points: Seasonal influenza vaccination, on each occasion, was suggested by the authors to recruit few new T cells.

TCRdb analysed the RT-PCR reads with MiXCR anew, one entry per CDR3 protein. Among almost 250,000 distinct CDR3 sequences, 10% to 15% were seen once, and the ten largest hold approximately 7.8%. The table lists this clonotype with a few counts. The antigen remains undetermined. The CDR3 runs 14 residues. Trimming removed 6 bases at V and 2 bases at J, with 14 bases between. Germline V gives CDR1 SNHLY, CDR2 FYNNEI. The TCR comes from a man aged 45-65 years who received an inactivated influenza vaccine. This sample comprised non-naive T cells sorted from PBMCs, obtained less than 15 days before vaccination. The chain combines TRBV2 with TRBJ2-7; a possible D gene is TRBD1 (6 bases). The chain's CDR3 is CASRSRGHTYEQYF. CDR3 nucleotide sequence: TGTGCCAGCAGGAGTCGGGGACACACCTACGAGCAGTACTTC. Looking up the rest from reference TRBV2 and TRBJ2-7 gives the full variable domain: EPEVTQTPSHQVTQMGQEVILRCVPISNHLYFYWYRQILGQKVEFLVSFYNNEISEKSEIFDDQFSVERPDGSNFTLKIRSTKLEDSAMYFCASRSRGHTYEQYFGPGTRLTVT.